Sequencing of this T cell receptor beta chain was carried out in a study of T-cell memory formation after mild COVID-19. For the study at large: Among the donors, TCR clusters were largely specific to each donor.

This clonotype was detected only a few times. With 7 bases removed from V and 1 base from J, the gap between germline ends came to 16 bases. CDR1 is SQVTM and CDR2 is ANQGSEA in the germline V gene. This CDR3 contains 14 residues. In TCRdb, the 5' RACE reads were re-called with MiXCR into one record per CDR3 protein. The table has 450,000 or so distinct CDR3 sequences, 15% to 25% seen once; the top ten hold roughly 8.4%. This receptor was identified in an adult woman who had mild COVID-19 (a few samples of this study predate the infection). Cell type and time point are not known. The V gene is TRBV29-1, the J gene TRBJ1-1, with D unclear. Sequencing was done on a sample of PBMCs or a T cell subset sorted from them (not recorded which). DNA of the CDR3: TGCAGCGGGTCGTCTGCATTGGGGAACACTGAAGCTTTCTTT. Its translation is CSGSSALGNTEAFF.